This entry features one T cell receptor beta chain sequence. The entry originates in a study of blood T cell repertoires in COVID-19. Study context: Sites in the United States, Italy and Spain provided acute and convalescent COVID-19 samples.

Germline V CDR1 and CDR2: WNHNN, SYGVQD (reference sequence). Trimming removed 6 bases at V and 8 bases at J, with 25 bases between. The CDR3 covers 16 residues. The repertoire was sequenced with immunoSEQ multiplex PCR; TCRdb's copy has only in-frame clones and lacks some. The sample includes roughly 34,000 clones, about 80% of them seen just once. The J gene is TRBJ1-2, the V gene TRBV10-1; D unresolved. This receptor was obtained from a man aged 80 or over with acute or convalescent COVID-19. The sequenced sample consisted of peripheral blood. The CDR3 spells CASSKPDVVLGRGYTF. In DNA form, the CDR3 reads TGCGCCAGCAGCAAACCAGACGTGGTCCTTGGGAGGGGCTACACCTTC.